This T cell receptor beta chain was identified in a study of cytomegalovirus exposure and HLA in healthy donors (dated by TCRdb to the late 2010s). General notes on the study: A later analysis indicated that the 130 or so validation repertoires were generated on the platform also employed for the approximately 670 repertoires of the first cohort. The study was designed to test whether signatures of past pathogen exposure could be identified by cataloging public T cell receptors. To predict cytomegalovirus infection status, the study combined high-throughput TCR immunosequencing, statistical association of individual TCRs with disease status, and machine learning. A separate validation cohort of roughly 120 different subjects was used in addition to the roughly 670-subject first cohort. General study outcomes and caveats: Three of the identified cytomegalovirus-associated TCR beta chains were confirmed in vitro to be specific for cytomegalovirus antigens. Most TCR sequences were observed very rarely across donors, whereas some public TCRs were present in many individuals. A later analysis found that TCRs clustered in the first cohort also tended to co-occur in the 120 or so validation repertoires, with approximately 95% of cluster scores above 0. A later analysis lacked HLA typing for the validation cohort, so it scored co-occurrence in that cohort across all 120 repertoires. It was suggested by the authors that the approach could potentially be generalized to other disease states and immunological phenotypes. Cytomegalovirus status was reported to be diagnosed by the classifier with high specificity and sensitivity in both the original and validation cohorts. In the study, 164 TCR beta chains were listed as associated with cytomegalovirus.

The germline V gene encodes CDR1 SGHRS and CDR2 YFSETQ. Compared with germline, V lacks 4 bases and J lacks 4 bases; bases without a gene match: 5. Including the terminal cysteine and phenylalanine, the CDR3 comprises 14 residues. The sequence is cut down to CDR3 DNA, 42 bases in frame from base 1. This clone appeared once. Its cognate antigen has yet to be identified. Base qualities are not provided; no much larger clone lies one nucleotide away. The donors were included in the validation cohort of 100 to 150 subjects, a group kept apart from the 666-subject first cohort. Receptor libraries were prepared by the immunoSEQ multiplex PCR assay. In the original analysis: A statistical classification framework was developed to diagnose cytomegalovirus status using the catalog of TCR beta chain sequences. Here the immuneACCESS table is served through TCRdb, limited to in-frame sequences with V and J called. Missing clones are a known gap in these copies; in checked studies unresolved V genes cover under half, and the rest lacks a known reason. That table gives V, J and clone size, and the DNA gave D and trimming. The sample table shows roughly 60,000 clones, and roughly 94% are seen once. The ten largest make up 1% to 1.5% of the sample.

The receptor comes from a woman under 30 in good health and CMV-seronegative. Sequencing was carried out using PBMCs. The chain was built from TRBV5-1 and TRBJ1-3, with 7 junctional bases fitting TRBD1. The nucleotide sequence reads TGCGCCAGCAGCCTGGGGACAGCGGGAAACACCATATATTTT. Its coded protein is CASSLGTAGNTIYF.